Presented here are 14 T cell receptor beta chains from one specimen sequenced in a study of blood T cell repertoires in COVID-19 (dated by TCRdb to the early 2020s). Libraries were prepared through the immunoSEQ multiplex PCR assay. TCRdb provides this immuneACCESS table in a form limited to in-frame rearrangements. Some clones are lacking; in checked studies, under half of them reflect an unresolved V gene, and why the rest are absent is not known. A total of about 81,000 clones appear in this sample, 70% to 85% of them only once. The ten most abundant clones make up 4% to 5.5% of the sample. Sequences were obtained from peripheral blood. These receptors were taken from a woman aged 45-60 years with acute or convalescent COVID-19.

Comments on this clone: This specimen includes other DNA sequences encoding the same CDR3. The rearrangement links TRBV11-3 to TRBJ2-1; D may be TRBD1 (5 bases). V gave up 1 base and J gave up 6 bases, with 7 bases separating them. The germline gives CDR1 SGHNT, CDR2 YENEEA. This CDR3 is built from 13 residues. CDR3 coding DNA: TGTGCCAGCAGCTTAGGGGGCGGCAATGAGCAGTTCTTC. This encodes CASSLGGGNEQFF.

The chain recombines TRBV25-1 with TRBJ1-4; D remains unclear. CDR3 length equals 15 residues. Germline V lookup: CDR1 MGHDK, CDR2 SYGVNS. The germline V and J ends were trimmed by 3 bases and 6 bases, with 14 bases remaining between them. CDR3 residues: CASSDTGGSHEKLFF. The CDR3 coding sequence is TGTGCCAGCAGTGATACGGGTGGATCGCATGAAAAACTGTTTTTT. The full variable domain, its missing parts supplied by reference TRBV25-1 and TRBJ1-4, is EADIYQTPRYLVIGTGKKITLECSQTMGHDKMYWYQQDPGMELHLIHYSYGVNSTEKGDLSSESTVSRIRTEHFPLTLESARPSHTSQYLCASSDTGGSHEKLFFGSGTQLSVL.

V is TRBV29-1 and J is TRBJ1-3; D uncertain. V lost 7 bases and J 0 bases, leaving 13 bases between the germline ends. The CDR3 length is 14 residues. Germline loops: CDR1 SQVTM, CDR2 ANQGSEA. This CDR3 reads CSATEGASGNTIYF. The CDR3 nucleotides read TGCAGCGCTACGGAGGGAGCCTCTGGAAACACCATATATTTT. Full variable domain (outside the CDR3, taken from reference TRBV29-1 and TRBJ1-3): SAVISQKPSRDICQRGTSLTIQCQVDSQVTMMFWYRQQPGQSLTLIATANQGSEATYESGFVIDKFPISRPNLTFSTLTVSNMSPEDSSIYLCSATEGASGNTIYFGEGSWLTVV.

The rearrangement uses TRBV18 and TRBJ2-3; possible D gene TRBD2, 6 bases. V dropped 2 bases and J dropped 8 bases, with 11 bases sitting between them. Germline CDR1 is KGHSH and CDR2 is LQKENI. The CDR3 has 13 residues. The CDR3 coding sequence is TGTGCCAGCTCACCAACACTGGAGGGTACGCAGTATTTT. Its protein is CASSPTLEGTQYF. Using reference TRBV18 and TRBJ2-3 for the parts outside the CDR3, the full variable domain is NAGVMQNPRHLVRRRGQEARLRCSPMKGHSHVYWYRQLPEEGLKFMVYLQKENIIDESGMPKERFSAEFPKEGPSILRIQQVVRGDSAAYFCASSPTLEGTQYFGPGTRLTVL.

The chain employs TRBV30 and TRBJ2-2, with D tentatively TRBD1 (5 bases). Germline V gene sequence: CDR1 GTSNPN, CDR2 SVGIG (reference sequence). With 5 bases removed from V and 0 bases from J, the gap between germline ends came to 10 bases. This CDR3 has 14 amino acids. The chain's CDR3 is CAWRSGTNTGELFF. In nucleotides, the CDR3 is TGTGCCTGGCGCTCAGGGACGAACACCGGGGAGCTGTTTTTT.

This clone was detected a few times. V is TRBV19 and J is TRBJ1-6, with 8 bases aligning to TRBD1. This CDR3 contains 15 residues. Germline CDR1 LNHDA, CDR2 SQIVND (reference sequence). Trimming at V came to 4 bases and at J to 9 bases, leaving 8 bases not matched to a gene. In DNA form, the CDR3 reads TGTGCCAGTAGTACCCAGACAGGGGCAGGTTCACCCCTCCACTTT. Translating gives CASSTQTGAGSPLHF.

The sample holds one count of this clone. The chain combines TRBV5-1 with TRBJ2-3; a possible D gene is TRBD1 (6 bases). Looked up from germline, CDR1 is SGHRS and CDR2 is YFSETQ. The CDR3 extends over 17 amino acids. V was clipped by 4 bases and J by 0 bases, with 18 bases between them. The CDR3 is CASSKRTAATSTDTQYF. Written as DNA, the CDR3 is TGCGCCAGCAGCAAAAGGACAGCCGCGACGAGCACAGATACGCAGTATTTT.

The chain recombines TRBV5-1 with TRBJ2-7; TRBD1 aligns across 11 bases. With 0 bases clipped from V and 3 bases from J, the junction kept 5 bases outside the gene matches. The germline V gene has CDR1 SGHRS and CDR2 YFSETQ. CDR3 size: 16 residues. The DNA of the CDR3 is TGCGCCAGCAGCTTGGGGACAGGGGGCGGAAGCTACGAGCAGTACTTC. This codes for CASSLGTGGGSYEQYF.

This chain connects TRBV20-1 to TRBJ1-1; no reliable D call. The germline gives CDR1 DFQATT, CDR2 SNEGSKA (reference sequence). The CDR3 is made up of 11 amino acids. Trimming removed 0 bases at V and 11 bases at J, with 10 bases between. The DNA for the CDR3 is TGCAGTGCTAGAGATTATCCGGTGGCTTTCTTT. Its translation is CSARDYPVAFF.

In its sample, this clone was seen a few times. The chain joins TRBV28 to TRBJ1-2, with 8 bases that match TRBD1. Germline CDR1 MDHEN, CDR2 SYDVKM. This CDR3 contains 14 residues. The V gene end was trimmed by 6 bases and the J gene end by 3 bases; junction bases not matched to a gene: 6. The CDR3 DNA reads TGTGCCAGCAGGCATTCAGGGGGCGACTATGGCTACACCTTC. Its protein product is CASRHSGGDYGYTF.

The chain links TRBV5-4 to TRBJ1-4; 11 nucleotides align to TRBD1. The J segment lost 6 bases and the V segment lost 4 bases, leaving 5 bases of the junction unmatched. CDR3 size: 15 residues. Germline CDR1 SGHNT, CDR2 YYREEE (reference sequence). The CDR3 DNA reads as TGTGCCAGCAGCCGCCCGGGACAGGGGGATGAAAAACTGTTTTTT. This translates into CASSRPGQGDEKLFF.

This clone was counted a few times. This chain links TRBV2 with TRBJ1-2; 11 nucleotides align to TRBD1. CDR3 size: 14 residues. Germline-derived CDR1 and CDR2 are SNHLY and FYNNEI. The V and J ends lost 6 bases and 0 bases, in that order; junction bases with no gene match: 0. DNA of the CDR3: TGTGCCAGCAGGGGACAGGGGGCTAACTATGGCTACACCTTC. Residues: CASRGQGANYGYTF. Full variable domain (missing parts from reference TRBV2 and TRBJ1-2): EPEVTQTPSHQVTQMGQEVILRCVPISNHLYFYWYRQILGQKVEFLVSFYNNEISEKSEIFDDQFSVERPDGSNFTLKIRSTKLEDSAMYFCASRGQGANYGYTFGSGTRLTVV.

The chain is built from TRBV30 and TRBJ1-1; D is perhaps TRBD1 (6 bases). The CDR3 has 15 amino acids. Germline lookup yields CDR1 GTSNPN and CDR2 SVGIG (reference sequence). The V and J ends lost 2 bases and 2 bases respectively, with 15 bases between them. This CDR3 is CAWSRGSHLNTEAFF. The DNA for the CDR3 is TGTGCCTGGAGTAGGGGGTCTCACCTTAACACTGAAGCTTTCTTT.

This clone showed up just a few times. The chain joins TRBV12-3 or TRBV12-4 to TRBJ1-2; 10 positions match TRBD1. The CDR3 runs to 13 residues. J was trimmed by 14 bases and V by 8 bases; bases with no gene match: 14. In DNA form, the CDR3 reads TGTGCCAGCGGGGCGCCCCCGGGACAGGGGTCAACCTTC. Protein product: CASGAPPGQGSTF.